The present T cell receptor (beta chain) was sequenced within a study of CD8+ T cells in alopecia areata. cDNA prepared by RNA extraction and subsequent reverse transcription served as the template for sequencing. Method: immunoSEQ multiplex PCR; TCRdb's copy keeps in-frame clones and lacks some. Counted here are over 120,000 clones, roughly 64% occurring once; the ten biggest clones make up roughly 6.7%. Germline values: CDR1 SQVTM, CDR2 ANQGSEA. V was shortened by 7 bases and J by 6 bases, with 16 bases between the two germline ends. CDR3 size: 13 residues. Notes on the study in general: Patients shared TCRs less clearly than mice did, possibly owing to HLA.

Concerning this clone itself: The antigen remains undetermined.

The chain combines TRBV29-1 with TRBJ1-5; D unresolved. The receptor was derived from a human donor with alopecia areata. The material sequenced was CD4+ T cells sorted from blood, taken at week 0. The CDR3 DNA is TGCAGCGCCCTGGACGGAATAGGTCAGCCCCAGCATTTT. Its translation is CSALDGIGQPQHF.